This passage covers 31 T cell receptor beta chains from one sample sequenced in a study of blood T cells in healthy people across ages. A second roughly 7 to 11 cycle PCR used barcoded and J-beta primers. TCRdb fed the 5' RACE reads into MiXCR, producing one record per CDR3 protein. Counted here are about 1.8 million distinct CDR3 sequences, roughly 52% occurring once; the ten biggest clones make up approximately 2%. Sequencing was done on a sample of blood. The receptor set was obtained from a woman aged 40 to 50 in good health.

This chain connects TRBV4-3 to TRBJ2-3; D gene unclear. V lost 1 base and J lost 0, with 17 bases in between. The germline CDR1 and CDR2 sequences are LGHNA and YSLEER. The CDR3 runs to 18 residues. CDR3 amino acids: CASSQAPLARRSTDTQYF. CDR3 DNA: TGCGCCAGCAGCCAAGCCCCATTAGCCCGGCGAAGCACAGATACGCAGTATTTT.

The rearrangement joins TRBV7-2 to TRBJ1-2; no clear D gene. Trimming removed 5 bases from V and 0 bases from J, with 10 bases in between. CDR3 length equals 14 residues. The V gene's germline CDR1 is SGHTA and CDR2 FQGNSA. CDR3 sequence: CASSASRTNYGYTF. The CDR3 DNA follows: TGTGCCAGCAGCGCCTCCAGGACTAACTATGGCTACACCTTC.

A few counts support this clonotype. The chain uses TRBV27 and TRBJ2-7, with no clear D. Trimming removed 3 bases at V and 2 bases at J, with 8 bases between. This CDR3 has 13 residues. CDR1 and CDR2 from the germline V gene are MNHEY and SMNVEV (reference sequence). The DNA of the CDR3 is TGTGCCAGCAGTTTCGCAACGGCCTACGAGCAGTACTTC. Residues: CASSFATAYEQYF.

This chain uses TRBV4-3 with TRBJ2-7; 9 nucleotides match TRBD2. The CDR3 contains 15 residues. With 2 bases clipped from V and 6 bases from J, the junction kept 8 bases outside the gene matches. Germline CDR1 reads LGHNA; CDR2 reads YSLEER. CDR3 DNA sequence: TGCGCCAGCAGCCAATTCGGGACTAGCCGAATCGAGCAGTACTTC. It specifies CASSQFGTSRIEQYF.

This clonotype was recorded a few times. The junction and the germline gene differ at one end; a read error may be behind it. This chain links TRBV6-1 with TRBJ2-3, with unresolved D. In germline, CDR1 is MNHNS, CDR2 SASEGT. The length of the CDR3 is 14 residues. CDR3 coding DNA: TGTGCCAGCAGGGAAGGCTCCAGCACAGATACGCAGTATTTT. Its translation: CASREGSSTDTQYF.

The chain has TRBV29-1 and TRBJ2-4, with D possibly matching TRBD1 (6 bases). V lost 1 base to trimming and J lost 0 bases, with 13 bases between them. The length of the CDR3 is 16 residues. Germline CDR1 SQVTM, CDR2 ANQGSEA. CDR3 bases: TGCAGCGTTGAAGTGGGGGCGGAACTAGCCAAAAACATTCAGTACTTC. Its protein product is CSVEVGAELAKNIQYF.

The CDR3 here is CASSHKNYYEQYF. The CDR3 nucleotides read TGTGCCAGCAGCCACAAGAATTACTACGAGCAGTACTTC. V usage is TRBV13 and J usage is TRBJ2-5; D is unclear. The closer fit of TRBJ2-7 to the DNA end suggests the J call may be wrong. The V gene's germline CDR1 is PRHDT and CDR2 FYEKMQ (reference sequence). The CDR3 loop spans 13 amino acids.

The sample holds a few counts of this clonotype. J is TRBJ2-7 and V is TRBV12-3 or TRBV12-4, with 11 bases lining up with TRBD2. This CDR3 spans 16 amino acids. Germline trimming cut 6 bases from V and 0 bases from J; bases unmatched to any gene: 7. CDR3 in amino acids: CASSTRLAGNSYEQYF. The DNA of the CDR3 is TGTGCCAGCAGCACTAGACTAGCGGGGAACTCCTACGAGCAGTACTTC.

The gene calls are TRBV12-5 and TRBJ2-1; 8 bases line up with TRBD2. The V gene end was trimmed by 2 bases and the J gene end by 9 bases; junction bases not matched to a gene: 15. This CDR3 has 17 residues. In germline, CDR1 is LGHNT, CDR2 FRNRAP. The CDR3 loop is CASGLRGSAGARGEQFF. CDR3 in DNA: TGTGCTAGTGGTTTGAGGGGATCAGCGGGGGCGCGGGGTGAGCAGTTCTTC.

A word on this clonotype: An end of the junction does not agree with germline; a read error may underlie this. This CDR3 is CAGSLARTSAADTQYF. CDR3 in DNA: TGTGCCGGCAGCTTAGCGAGGACTAGCGCCGCAGATACGCAGTATTTT. The chain joins TRBV7-2 to TRBJ2-3, with TRBD2 identical over 9 bases. This CDR3 is 16 amino acids long. CDR1 and CDR2 (germline): SGHTA, FQGNSA.

The chain uses TRBV19 and TRBJ2-1; D is ambiguous. Germline values: CDR1 LNHDA, CDR2 SQIVND (reference sequence). The CDR3 loop spans 11 amino acids. V dropped 3 bases and J dropped 11 bases, with 8 bases sitting between them. The CDR3 reads CASSMQTQQFF. Here the CDR3 DNA reads TGTGCCAGTAGTATGCAGACGCAGCAGTTCTTC.

The count of this clonotype is one. In nucleotides, the CDR3 is TGTGCCAGCAGCGCTCGGGACCCCACGAACTACGAGCAGTACTTC. As protein: CASSARDPTNYEQYF. This chain uses TRBV7-6 with TRBJ2-4; D could derive from TRBD1 or TRBD2 (5 bases each). The DNA end lines up better with TRBJ2-7; the J call may be wrong. The CDR3 totals 15 residues. Germline CDR1 is SGHVS and CDR2 is FNYEAQ.

The V call is TRBV5-4, the J call TRBJ2-4; 9 bases fit TRBD1. The J call could be wrong; TRBJ2-7 is a better fit for the DNA end. The length of the CDR3 is 14 residues. The germline V gene has CDR1 SGHNT and CDR2 YYREEE (reference sequence). CDR3 in DNA: TGTGCCAGCAGCATTGGGGGACAGGGCTACGAGCAGTACTTC. As protein: CASSIGGQGYEQYF.

This clonotype was found many times. The chain has TRBV29-1 and TRBJ2-4, with D uncertain. This CDR3 is built from 13 residues. CDR1 SQVTM and CDR2 ANQGSEA come from the germline V gene. Trimming left V 4 bases short and J 0 bases short, with 7 bases between. CDR3 residues: CSVVGLAKNIQYF. In DNA form, the CDR3 reads TGCAGCGTTGTGGGTTTAGCCAAAAACATTCAGTACTTC.

This clonotype was observed a few times. The V gene is TRBV12-3 or TRBV12-4, the J gene TRBJ2-5; 8 bases fit TRBD1. This CDR3 comprises 17 residues. The V and J ends lost 2 bases and 2 bases, in that order; junction bases with no gene match: 10. This CDR3 reads CASSLTLRTGMQETQYF. As DNA, the CDR3 is TGTGCCAGCAGTTTAACATTAAGGACAGGGATGCAAGAGACCCAGTACTTC.

About this clonotype: This clone may be a read error of a much larger clone one base away. The chain is built from TRBV5-1 and TRBJ2-1, with D perhaps matching TRBD1 (6 bases). Germline lookup yields CDR1 SGHRS and CDR2 YFSETQ. The CDR3 consists of 15 residues. The CDR3 sequence is CAGSLDAGVKNEQFF. As DNA, the CDR3 is TGCGCCGGCAGCTTGGATGCAGGGGTAAAGAATGAGCAGTTCTTC.

V and J are TRBV10-3 and TRBJ2-7; D remains ambiguous. The CDR3 has 14 amino acids. From germline, CDR1 is ENHRY and CDR2 SYGVKD. Trimming removed 2 bases at V and 2 bases at J, with 10 bases between. CDR3 DNA: TGTGCCATCAGTGAGGTGATGGTAACCTACGAGCAGTACTTC. The encoded protein is CAISEVMVTYEQYF.

CDR3 DNA sequence: TGTGCCAGCAGTGTCAGGGGGGACACCGGGGAGCTGTTTTTT. Protein product: CASSVRGDTGELFF. This chain connects TRBV6-4 to TRBJ2-2, with D maybe TRBD1 (7 bases). Germline V lookup: CDR1 MRHNA, CDR2 SNTAGT. This CDR3 is built from 14 residues. The V gene lost 4 bases and the J gene lost 3 bases, with 9 bases spanning the gap.

This clonotype was seen a few times. The genes are TRBV27 and TRBJ1-5, with TRBD1 matching over 8 bases. V was clipped by 3 bases and J by 2 bases; unmatched bases: 6. CDR1 is MNHEY and CDR2 is SMNVEV in the germline V gene (reference sequence). CDR3 length: 16 amino acids. CDR3 loop: CASSFWTGQGNQPQHF. CDR3 bases: TGTGCCAGCAGTTTTTGGACAGGGCAGGGCAATCAGCCCCAGCATTTT.

V gene TRBV27 combines with J gene TRBJ2-4; the match to TRBD1 covers 7 bases. The tail of the sequence fits TRBJ2-5 better, so the J call may be wrong. The CDR3 consists of 14 residues. CDR1 MNHEY and CDR2 SMNVEV come from the germline V gene (reference sequence). The DNA of the CDR3 is TGTGCCAGCAGGGGACAGAGACTCCAAGAGACCCAGTACTTC. It yields the protein CASRGQRLQETQYF.

The chain links TRBV28 to TRBJ1-2; unclear D gene. V dropped 6 bases and J dropped 6 bases, with 11 bases sitting between them. The CDR3 is made up of 12 amino acids. The germline V gene has CDR1 MDHEN and CDR2 SYDVKM. CDR3 residues: CASRLLTHGYTF. In DNA, the CDR3 is TGTGCCAGCAGGCTGTTGACCCATGGCTACACCTTC.

V usage is TRBV6-4 and J usage is TRBJ2-7, with D possibly being TRBD2 (6 bases). The CDR3 totals 15 residues. Germline V lookup: CDR1 MRHNA, CDR2 SNTAGT. The V end was cut by 2 bases, the J end by 0 bases, with 11 bases between. The CDR3 is CASSDNAGISYEQYF. CDR3 DNA: TGTGCCAGCAGTGACAATGCGGGGATCTCCTACGAGCAGTACTTC.

The gene calls are TRBV6-6 and TRBJ2-3; 10 nucleotides align to TRBD2. The germline V gene has CDR1 MNHNY and CDR2 SVGAGI (reference sequence). CDR3 length: 17 amino acids. The V segment lost 4 bases and the J segment 2 bases; nucleotides outside the gene matches: 9. CDR3 protein: CASSFSTGTSDTDTQYF. DNA of the CDR3: TGTGCCAGCAGTTTTTCTACCGGGACTAGCGACACAGATACGCAGTATTTT.

In regard to this clonotype: A much bigger clone sits one base away, suggesting this may be a read error. The V call is TRBV9, the J call TRBJ2-1; no clear D. The CDR3 sequence is 13 residues long. Per the germline V gene, CDR1 is SGDLS and CDR2 is YYNGEE. Trimming took 4 bases from V and 3 from J, leaving 8 bases between them. For the CDR3, the DNA is TGTGCCAGCAGCATAGCCAGCTACAATGAGCAGTTCTTC. Translated: CASSIASYNEQFF.

This rearrangement joins TRBV7-2 to TRBJ2-7; D is ambiguous. V lost 5 bases, J lost 1 base, and 12 bases lay in between. The germline V gene encodes CDR1 SGHTA and CDR2 FQGNSA. The CDR3 loop spans 14 amino acids. The CDR3 region is CASSVMARSYEQYF. The CDR3 DNA is TGTGCCAGCAGCGTTATGGCCAGATCCTACGAGCAGTACTTC.

Only a few counts were recorded for this clonotype. The chain recombines TRBV3-1 with TRBJ2-7, with D possibly TRBD1 on 6 matching bases. The CDR3 contains 16 residues. Germline assignment: CDR1 LGHDT and CDR2 YNNKEL (reference sequence). V shed 4 bases and J shed 4 bases, with 20 bases lying between them. The CDR3 reads CASSPFAGVIRYEQYF. CDR3 DNA: TGTGCCAGCAGCCCTTTCGCAGGGGTAATTAGGTACGAGCAGTACTTC.

This clonotype was counted between two and nine times. V is TRBV7-9 and J is TRBJ2-5, with D possibly being TRBD2 (5 bases). Germline V gene lookup returns CDR1 SEHNR and CDR2 FQNEAQ (reference sequence). V dropped 5 bases and J dropped 5 bases, with 18 bases sitting between them. CDR3 length equals 15 residues. In nucleotides, the CDR3 is TGTGCCAGCAGCAAACCGTCGGGGTCTATGGAGACCCAGTACTTC. Protein: CASSKPSGSMETQYF.

This clonotype was seen only a few times. The genes are TRBV4-3 and TRBJ2-1, with 11 bases aligning to TRBD2. V dropped 0 bases and J dropped 1; count of bases not matched to a gene: 8. The CDR3 length is 19 residues. The germline CDR1 and CDR2 sequences are LGHNA and YSLEER. The CDR3 coding sequence is TGCGCCAGCAGCCAAGATGCACTAGCGGGGGCCGCTTCCTACAATGAGCAGTTCTTC. Protein sequence: CASSQDALAGAASYNEQFF.

The chain carries TRBV4-3 and TRBJ2-3; D tentatively reads TRBD1 or TRBD2 (6 bases each). V lost 3 bases and J lost 0, with 16 bases in between. CDR1 and CDR2 from the germline V gene are LGHNA and YSLEER. The CDR3 has 17 amino acids. DNA of the CDR3: TGCGCCAGCAGCCAGGGGGATGGGGGGCCTAGCACAGATACGCAGTATTTT. As protein: CASSQGDGGPSTDTQYF.

The CDR3: CATSRDLTVGGGYTF. The CDR3 coding sequence is TGTGCCACCAGCAGAGACCTAACGGTCGGGGGGGGCTACACCTTC. V is TRBV15 and J is TRBJ1-2; the D gene is possibly TRBD1 (5 bases). V was pared by 0 bases and J by 8 bases, with 16 bases between. CDR3 length: 15 amino acids. Looked up from germline, CDR1 is LNHNV and CDR2 is YYDKDF (reference sequence).

The sample holds one count of this clonotype. V is TRBV7-9 and J is TRBJ2-3; no clear D gene. Trimming took off 4 bases at V and 1 base at J, with 12 bases between the two ends. This CDR3 spans 15 amino acids. CDR1 is SEHNR, CDR2 FQNEAQ, per germline (reference sequence). The CDR3 protein is CASSWGSVRTDTQYF. Here the CDR3 DNA reads TGTGCCAGCAGCTGGGGATCGGTCCGCACAGATACGCAGTATTTT.